A single sample is the source of the 3 T cell receptor beta chains below, sequenced in a study of blood T cell repertoires in COVID-19. Using immunoSEQ multiplex PCR, the repertoire was profiled, and TCRdb retains in-frame clones only, with some absent. The sample contains under 450,000 clones, around 86% of which appear only once. Sequencing used PBMCs or T cells enriched from blood (not recorded which). These TCRs come from a woman in her forties or fifties who had recovered from COVID-19.

This clone was detected once. V is TRBV19 and J is TRBJ1-2; 8 bases align to TRBD1. Germline V CDR1 and CDR2: LNHDA, SQIVND (reference sequence). After removal of 9 bases from V and 6 bases from J, the junction contained 12 bases not matched to a gene. The length of the CDR3 is 14 residues. The CDR3, as DNA: TGTGCCAGCAGTCCCGGGACAGGATACGATGGCTACACCTTC. This codes for CASSPGTGYDGYTF.

This chain links TRBV19 with TRBJ1-3, with 8 bases matching TRBD1. This CDR3 is built from 16 residues. Germline V gives CDR1 LNHDA, CDR2 SQIVND (reference sequence). J was trimmed by 2 bases and V by 5 bases; bases with no gene match: 8. The CDR3 reads CASSLDSTGAGNTIYF. The CDR3 DNA is TGTGCCAGTAGTCTCGACTCGACAGGGGCTGGAAACACCATATATTTT. Full variable domain (missing parts from reference TRBV19 and TRBJ1-3): DGGITQSPKYLFRKEGQNVTLSCEQNLNHDAMYWYRQDPGQGLRLIYYSQIVNDFQKGDIAEGYSVSREKKESFPLTVTSAQKNPTAFYLCASSLDSTGAGNTIYFGEGSWLTVV.

As for this clone: Other DNA sequences of this sample code for an identical CDR3. The chain carries TRBV7-2 and TRBJ2-7, with D hard to call. The CDR3 is 11 residues long. Trimming took off 4 bases at V and 4 bases at J, with 5 bases between the two ends. Germline CDR1 reads SGHTA; CDR2 reads FQGNSA. Here the CDR3 reads CASSSRYEQYF. The CDR3 bases are TGTGCCAGCAGCTCCCGGTACGAGCAGTACTTC.